This TCR beta chain originates from a study of T cells in Graves' hyperthyroidism and ophthalmopathy. The wider study: Before treatment of any kind, peripheral blood was taken at initial diagnosis. Study findings and constraints: Patients with ophthalmopathy were separated from those with stable hyperthyroidism by a 13 V-J model.

Trimming took 7 bases from V and 4 from J, leaving 10 bases between them. The CDR3 runs to 12 residues. This clonotype was found many times. Its antigen is currently unknown. RNA transcripts yielded amplified TCR beta CDR3 regions. A first-round RT-PCR of the TCR CDR3 used the HTBI primer set. One entry per CDR3 protein results from TCRdb running MiXCR on the multiplex PCR reads. Counted here are 490,000 or so distinct CDR3 sequences, under 25% occurring once; the ten biggest clones make up less than 65%. Input material: blood. The chain joins TRBV12-3 or TRBV12-4 to TRBJ1-1, with D unclear. This TCR was sampled from a woman between 65 and 79 years old with Graves' ophthalmopathy. The CDR3 coding sequence is TGTGCCAGCACGCCATGGTCCACTGAAGCTTTCTTT. It translates to CASTPWSTEAFF.